The 16 T cell receptor beta chains given below trace back to one sample, sequenced in a study of PD-1 blockade in classical Hodgkin lymphoma. The time point here: cycle 4 day 1 (C4D1), after less than 7 weeks of nivolumab. Autologous stem cell transplantation was followed by relapse in every patient, and brentuximab vedotin exposure varied. Repertoires were generated with immunoSEQ multiplex PCR, while TCRdb's copy carries only in-frame clones and drops some. The sample consists of some 96,000 clones, roughly 91% of them appearing once. The material was peripheral blood mononuclear cells (PBMCs), obtained before the fourth cycle of nivolumab. These receptors were obtained from a human donor with classical Hodgkin lymphoma.

This sequence joins TRBV9 and TRBJ2-7, with 10 bases lining up with TRBD2. Losses at the gene ends were 3 bases for V and 3 bases for J; bases not matched to a gene: 9. There are 16 residues in the CDR3. Per the germline V gene, CDR1 is SGDLS and CDR2 is YYNGEE. The CDR3 DNA reads TGTGCCAGCAGCGCAAAAGCGGGAGGGCCTCTCTACGAGCAGTACTTC. Translation: CASSAKAGGPLYEQYF.

The chain recombines TRBV28 with TRBJ2-2; 9 bases map to TRBD1. CDR3 length: 15 residues. Germline V lookup: CDR1 MDHEN, CDR2 SYDVKM. The junction had 7 bases not matched to a gene; V was cut back by 4 bases and J by 7 bases. The CDR3 protein is CASSYWTGAGGELFF. CDR3 in DNA: TGTGCCAGCAGTTACTGGACAGGGGCTGGCGGGGAGCTGTTTTTT.

This sequence joins TRBV5-1 and TRBJ1-2; D gene uncertain. CDR1 is SGHRS and CDR2 is YFSETQ in the germline V gene. Trimming cost V 0 bases and J 2 bases, with 8 bases left between them. There are 14 residues in the CDR3. DNA of the CDR3: TGCGCCAGCAGCTTGGACTTGGGAAACTATGGCTACACCTTC. This codes for CASSLDLGNYGYTF.

The chain is built from TRBV28 and TRBJ2-7; 9 bases line up with TRBD2. V shed 3 bases, J shed 7 bases, and the junction held 16 bases outside the gene matches. The germline gives CDR1 MDHEN, CDR2 SYDVKM. This CDR3 has 17 residues. The CDR3 coding sequence is TGTGCCAGCAGTTTCTACTCCGGGCAGCGGGGGGCTGGAGAGCAGTACTTC. As protein: CASSFYSGQRGAGEQYF.

V is TRBV7-9 and J is TRBJ1-3; the D is unclear. Trimming took off 3 bases at V and 0 bases at J, with 12 bases between the two ends. The CDR3 extends over 16 amino acids. CDR1 is SEHNR, CDR2 FQNEAQ, per germline (reference sequence). The CDR3 here is CASSLWSDDSGNTIYF. The CDR3 DNA reads TGTGCCAGCAGCTTGTGGTCGGACGACTCTGGAAACACCATATATTTT.

V and J are TRBV30 and TRBJ1-1; D remains ambiguous. This CDR3 is built from 13 residues. The V and J ends lost 0 bases and 2 bases respectively, with 7 bases between them. Germline V gene data show CDR1 as GTSNPN and CDR2 as SVGIG (reference sequence). This chain's CDR3 is CAWSVLGNTEAFF. The CDR3 bases are TGTGCCTGGAGTGTACTAGGTAACACTGAAGCTTTCTTT.

The chain recombines TRBV7-9 with TRBJ1-1, with D perhaps TRBD1 (5 bases). Germline V lookup: CDR1 SEHNR, CDR2 FQNEAQ (reference sequence). V shed 5 bases and J shed 11 bases, with 9 bases lying between them. The CDR3 consists of 10 residues. The DNA for the CDR3 is TGTGCCAGCAGCCAGGGTATGGCTTTCTTT. This gives the protein CASSQGMAFF.

In its sample, this clone was seen a few times. The chain has TRBV7-8 and TRBJ2-7, with a weak D call TRBD2 (6 bases). Germline V lookup: CDR1 SGHVS, CDR2 FQNEAQ. This CDR3 contains 15 residues. V dropped 2 bases and J dropped 0 bases, with 11 bases sitting between them. The CDR3 coding sequence is TGTGCCAGCAGCTTAAGTGTTAGCGGCTCCTACGAGCAGTACTTC. Protein: CASSLSVSGSYEQYF.

This chain connects TRBV6-5 to TRBJ2-7, with a tentative D call TRBD2 (5 bases). Germline CDR1 reads MNHEY; CDR2 reads SVGAGI. The CDR3 spans 14 residues. The germline V and J ends were trimmed by 6 bases and 2 bases, with 14 bases remaining between them. The CDR3 here is CASSPDGGPYEQYF. CDR3 nucleotide sequence: TGTGCCAGCAGCCCCGACGGAGGACCCTACGAGCAGTACTTC.

This rearrangement joins TRBV28 to TRBJ1-5; 8 bases fit TRBD1. The trim removed 3 bases at V and 2 bases at J, leaving 6 bases unmatched. The CDR3 extends over 16 amino acids. Germline V gene sequence: CDR1 MDHEN, CDR2 SYDVKM. CDR3 in amino acids: CASSFSQGAGNQPQHF. DNA of the CDR3: TGTGCCAGCAGTTTTAGTCAGGGGGCGGGCAATCAGCCCCAGCATTTT. The full variable domain, completed using reference TRBV28 and TRBJ1-5, is DVKVTQSSRYLVKRTGEKVFLECVQDMDHENMFWYRQDPGLGLRLIYFSYDVKMKEKGDIPEGYSVSREKKERFSLILESASTNQTSMYLCASSFSQGAGNQPQHFGDGTRLSIL.

The genes are TRBV19 and TRBJ1-4; D perhaps matches TRBD1 (6 bases). CDR3 length equals 17 residues. V gave up 4 bases and J gave up 5 bases, with 20 bases separating them. Germline V gives CDR1 LNHDA, CDR2 SQIVND (reference sequence). The DNA of the CDR3 is TGTGCCAGTAGTAAACCGACTACAGGGTCCCCCAATGAAAAACTGTTTTTT. It specifies CASSKPTTGSPNEKLFF.

The chain carries TRBV11-2 and TRBJ2-1; TRBD1 matches 9 bases. Trimming removed 2 bases from V and 3 bases from J; junction bases left unmatched: 2. Germline values: CDR1 SGHAT, CDR2 FQNNGV. This CDR3 region has 15 residues. CDR3 in amino acids: CASSLPGQGYNEQFF. Written as DNA, the CDR3 is TGTGCCAGCAGCTTACCGGGACAGGGCTACAATGAGCAGTTCTTC.

The rearrangement joins TRBV28 to TRBJ2-7; tentatively, D is TRBD1 (6 bases). The CDR3 consists of 16 residues. The V gene's germline CDR1 is MDHEN and CDR2 SYDVKM. V was clipped by 5 bases and J by 4 bases, with 21 bases between them. The CDR3 spells CASSPTGHTFGYEQYF. DNA of the CDR3: TGTGCCAGCAGTCCTACGGGACACACGTTCGGATACGAGCAGTACTTC.

V and J are TRBV29-1 and TRBJ2-1; D remains unclear. Germline V CDR1 and CDR2: SQVTM, ANQGSEA. Trimming removed 8 bases at V and 0 bases at J, with 23 bases between. CDR3 length: 17 amino acids. As DNA, the CDR3 is TGCAGCCTCCACCGCGCGGAGCCCCGAAGCTCCTACAATGAGCAGTTCTTC. It specifies CSLHRAEPRSSYNEQFF.

The V call is TRBV9, the J call TRBJ2-3; D ambiguous. Germline CDR1 reads SGDLS; CDR2 reads YYNGEE. Trimming shortened V by 2 bases and J by 1 base, and 11 bases separated the two germline ends. This CDR3 spans 15 amino acids. CDR3 DNA sequence: TGTGCCAGCAGCGTCTACGGGTGGGGCACAGATACGCAGTATTTT. Protein: CASSVYGWGTDTQYF.

V gene TRBV25-1 combines with J gene TRBJ1-4; D not resolved. Trimming removed 4 bases at V and 8 bases at J, with 8 bases between. CDR1 is MGHDK, CDR2 SYGVNS, per germline. CDR3 length equals 12 residues. CDR3 nucleotide sequence: TGTGCCAGCAGTGCCACAGCAGAAAAACTGTTTTTT. Its protein is CASSATAEKLFF.